This T cell receptor beta chain came from a study of blood T cell repertoires in COVID-19. Sequencing was performed with immunoSEQ multiplex PCR; in TCRdb, only in-frame clones are kept and a portion is missing. The data contain tens of thousands of clones, 65% to 80% of them singletons. The V and J ends lost 3 bases and 4 bases respectively, with 10 bases between them. Germline CDR1 is SNHLY and CDR2 is FYNNEI. The CDR3 contains 14 residues. The chain couples TRBV2 to TRBJ1-5; tentative D call: TRBD1 (5 bases). This TCR came from a man in his 70s with acute or convalescent COVID-19. The specimen was peripheral blood. CDR3 coding DNA: TGTGCCAGCAGTGACAGGGAAAGAAATCAGCCCCAGCATTTT. It yields the protein CASSDRERNQPQHF.